This passage covers 30 T cell receptor beta chains from one sample sequenced in a study of blood T cells in healthy people across ages. The second PCR ran about 6 to 12 cycles with a sample-barcoded 5' primer and J-beta primers. TCRdb analysed the 5' RACE reads with MiXCR anew, one entry per CDR3 protein. The sample lists 650,000 to 1,000,000 distinct CDR3 sequences, roughly 40% occurring once. Sequencing used blood. The receptors were sampled from a man between 18 and 35 years old in good health.

Ten or more counts support this clonotype. This chain connects TRBV20-1 to TRBJ2-3; D uncertain. The length of the CDR3 is 12 residues. V dropped 2 bases and J dropped 6 bases, with 9 bases sitting between them. Germline lookup yields CDR1 DFQATT and CDR2 SNEGSKA (reference sequence). The CDR3 coding sequence is TGCAGTGCTAGACAGCCGCCCGATACGCAGTATTTT. Protein product: CSARQPPDTQYF.

On this clonotype itself: One end of the junction is discordant with germline, which a read error may explain. The J gene is TRBJ2-3, the V gene TRBV19; the D gene is possibly TRBD1 (6 bases). The CDR3 has 15 residues. Germline-derived CDR1 and CDR2 are LNHDA and SQIVND (reference sequence). As DNA, the CDR3 is TGTGCCAGTAGTCCCCGACAGGCGAGGGGAGATGCGCAGTATTTT. Translated: CASSPRQARGDAQYF.

The chain couples TRBV28 to TRBJ2-7; TRBD2 might be the D (6 bases). The CDR3 has 14 residues. CDR1 and CDR2 from the germline V gene are MDHEN and SYDVKM. Trimming pared 2 bases from V and 7 bases from J, leaving 15 bases between. The CDR3 loop reads CASSLPGGAGEQYF. The CDR3 DNA reads as TGTGCCAGCAGTTTACCCGGCGGGGCAGGTGAGCAGTACTTC.

The gene calls are TRBV20-1 and TRBJ1-5; D is undetermined. This CDR3 contains 13 residues. V was shortened by 2 bases and J by 1 base, with 6 bases between the two germline ends. CDR1 and CDR2 (germline): DFQATT, SNEGSKA (reference sequence). This chain's CDR3 is CSARSTSNQPQHF. DNA of the CDR3: TGCAGTGCTAGATCGACAAGCAATCAGCCCCAGCATTTT.

In its sample, this clonotype was seen once. This CDR3 reads CSTTKRGSGNTIYF. CDR3 nucleotide sequence: TGCAGTACTACTAAAAGGGGCTCTGGAAACACCATATATTTT. The chain uses TRBV20-1 and TRBJ1-3; weak D call: TRBD1 (5 bases). The CDR3 is made up of 14 amino acids. Trimming took 8 bases from V and 0 from J, leaving 14 bases between them. Germline V gives CDR1 DFQATT, CDR2 SNEGSKA (reference sequence).

Only a few counts were recorded for this clonotype. This rearrangement joins TRBV4-3 to TRBJ1-4; D gene uncertain. V lost 2 bases and J 1 base, leaving 14 bases between the germline ends. Looked up from germline, CDR1 is LGHNA and CDR2 is YSLEER. This CDR3 is built from 17 residues. The CDR3 sequence is CASSQIAGSGTNEKLFF. Here the CDR3 DNA reads TGCGCCAGCAGCCAAATCGCGGGGTCGGGAACTAATGAAAAACTGTTTTTT.

CDR3 loop: CATSSQGGGYEQYF. The CDR3 coding sequence is TGTGCCACCAGCAGCCAGGGAGGAGGCTACGAGCAGTACTTC. V gene TRBV15 combines with J gene TRBJ2-5; tentatively, D is TRBD2 (6 bases). Near its end, the DNA agrees better with TRBJ2-7, so the J call may be wrong. This CDR3 is built from 14 residues. Germline V gene sequence: CDR1 LNHNV, CDR2 YYDKDF (reference sequence).

Notes on this clonotype: This clone may be a read error of a much larger clone one base away. The V call is TRBV7-3, the J call TRBJ2-7; D is possibly TRBD2 (6 bases). The end of the DNA aligns better with TRBJ2-5, so the J call may be wrong. The V gene's germline CDR1 is SGHTA and CDR2 FQGTGA. CDR3 length: 15 amino acids. The CDR3 DNA reads TGTGTCAGCAGCTCCGGGACTTCTAGAAAGGAGACCCAGTACTTC. It translates to CVSSSGTSRKETQYF.

This sequence joins TRBV7-3 and TRBJ2-3; the D gene is possibly TRBD2 (7 bases). The CDR3 contains 15 residues. Trimming left V 5 bases short and J 4 bases short, with 16 bases between. Germline V gene lookup returns CDR1 SGHTA and CDR2 FQGTGA. The CDR3 nucleotides read TGTGCCAGCAGCCCCAACGGGGGGCCAGCAGATACGCAGTATTTT. This gives the protein CASSPNGGPADTQYF. Together with reference TRBV7-3 and TRBJ2-3, the CDR3 gives the full variable domain: GAGVSQTPSNKVTEKGKYVELRCDPISGHTALYWYRQSLGQGPEFLIYFQGTGAADDSGLPNDRFFAVRPEGSVSTLKIQRTERGDSAVYLCASSPNGGPADTQYFGPGTRLTVL.

This chain links TRBV9 with TRBJ1-5; D call uncertain. The CDR3 consists of 15 residues. Trimming removed 0 bases at V and 3 bases at J, with 10 bases between. From germline, CDR1 is SGDLS and CDR2 YYNGEE. The CDR3 coding sequence is TGTGCCAGCAGCGTAGGATGGCCAGACAATCAGCCCCAGCATTTT. As protein: CASSVGWPDNQPQHF. Full variable domain (missing parts from reference TRBV9 and TRBJ1-5): DSGVTQTPKHLITATGQRVTLRCSPRSGDLSVYWYQQSLDQGLQFLIQYYNGEERAKGNILERFSAQQFPDLHSELNLSSLELGDSALYFCASSVGWPDNQPQHFGDGTRLSIL.

This sequence joins TRBV5-1 and TRBJ2-5; TRBD1 or TRBD2 may be the D gene (5 bases each). Trimming removed 3 bases from V and 2 bases from J, with 14 bases in between. Germline assignment: CDR1 SGHRS and CDR2 YFSETQ. The CDR3 has 15 amino acids. The CDR3 sequence is CASSSGVEGQETQYF. CDR3 DNA: TGCGCCAGCAGCTCCGGTGTTGAGGGGCAAGAGACCCAGTACTTC.

V and J are TRBV5-1 and TRBJ1-2; TRBD1 aligns across 7 bases. The CDR3 is made up of 12 amino acids. Germline V gives CDR1 SGHRS, CDR2 YFSETQ. J was trimmed by 7 bases and V by 2 bases; bases with no gene match: 2. The chain's CDR3 is CASSFNRGGYTF. CDR3 coding DNA: TGCGCCAGCAGCTTTAACAGGGGTGGCTACACCTTC.

This chain connects TRBV3-1 to TRBJ1-6; D possibly corresponds to TRBD1 (6 bases). The CDR3 is 14 amino acids. With 1 base removed from V and 12 bases from J, the gap between germline ends came to 13 bases. Germline loops: CDR1 LGHDT, CDR2 YNNKEL (reference sequence). In DNA, the CDR3 is TGTGCCAGCAGCCAAGGTCACAGGGTAGAACCCCTCCACTTT. Translation gives CASSQGHRVEPLHF.

The rearrangement joins TRBV29-1 to TRBJ2-2; perhaps TRBD1 as D (5 bases). Between the trimmed V and J ends, which lost 3 bases and 6 bases, there was a span of 8 bases. The germline CDR1 and CDR2 sequences are SQVTM and ANQGSEA. The CDR3 is 12 amino acids. DNA of the CDR3: TGCAGCGTTGACAGGGAATCCGGGGAGCTGTTTTTT. Translated: CSVDRESGELFF.

The genes are TRBV28 and TRBJ2-6; no clear D. V lost 7 bases and J 3 bases, leaving 7 bases between the germline ends. Germline values: CDR1 MDHEN, CDR2 SYDVKM. The CDR3 is made up of 13 amino acids. CDR3 DNA sequence: TGTGCCAGCAACGGCGATGGGGCCAACGTCCTGACTTTC. Protein: CASNGDGANVLTF.

The chain uses TRBV12-3 or TRBV12-4 and TRBJ2-3; D is undetermined. V dropped 5 bases and J dropped 4 bases, with 16 bases sitting between them. The CDR3 loop spans 15 amino acids. The CDR3, as DNA: TGTGCCAGCAGTCCCTCCAAAGTGAACGCAGATACGCAGTATTTT. Translated, it gives CASSPSKVNADTQYF.

This chain joins TRBV2 and TRBJ1-5; no reliable D call. The V gene's germline CDR1 is SNHLY and CDR2 FYNNEI. The CDR3 is made up of 13 amino acids. Trimming shortened V by 2 bases and J by 7 bases, and 9 bases separated the two germline ends. The CDR3 DNA follows: TGTGCCAGCAGTGAATACACCTCGCAGCCCCAGCATTTT. Protein sequence: CASSEYTSQPQHF.

Points on this clonotype: An end of the junction differs from the germline gene, which may be a read error. The rearrangement links TRBV9 to TRBJ2-1, with 8 nucleotides matching TRBD2. This CDR3 is 13 amino acids long. The germline V gene encodes CDR1 SGDLS and CDR2 YYNGEE. CDR3 nucleotides: TGTACCAGCAGCGTAGGCGGGGGGAATGAGCAGTTCTTC. This gives the protein CTSSVGGGNEQFF.

As to this clonotype: Compared with germline, one end of the junction differs, possibly owing to a read error. The chain joins TRBV4-2 to TRBJ2-1, with TRBD2 identical over 12 bases. The CDR3 runs to 19 residues. Germline V gives CDR1 LGHNA, CDR2 YNFKEQ. DNA for the CDR3: TGTGCCAGCAGCCAAGCTTCTAGCGGGGGGGGAGGGGGTTACAATAAGCAGTTCTTC. Translation: CASSQASSGGGGGYNKQFF.

This clonotype was counted ten times or more. This rearrangement joins TRBV12-3 or TRBV12-4 to TRBJ2-1; weak D call: TRBD2 (6 bases). The V gene lost 7 bases and the J gene lost 5 bases, with 18 bases spanning the gap. The CDR3 extends over 15 amino acids. DNA of the CDR3: TGTGCCAGCATTCCCGGGACTCGGGGCCACAATGAGCAGTTCTTC. Its protein is CASIPGTRGHNEQFF.

A remark on this clonotype: At one end the junction does not follow the germline gene, possibly because of a read error. The CDR3 DNA reads TGTGCCATCAATGAGTTCGGGAATCGAGAGACCCAGTACTTC. Amino acid sequence: CAINEFGNRETQYF. V is TRBV10-3 and J is TRBJ2-5, with D perhaps matching TRBD2 (5 bases). CDR1 is ENHRY and CDR2 is SYGVKD in the germline V gene. The CDR3 runs 14 residues.

This clonotype came up a few times. The J gene is TRBJ1-2, the V gene TRBV9; weak D call: TRBD1 (5 bases). Germline CDR1 is SGDLS and CDR2 is YYNGEE. The CDR3 loop spans 12 amino acids. V gave up 7 bases and J gave up 3 bases, with 10 bases separating them. Here the CDR3 DNA reads TGTGCCAGCGCCGGGGCCGACTATGGCTACACCTTC. Translated: CASAGADYGYTF.

A note on this clonotype: Since a much larger clone is just one base distant, this may be a read error. V usage is TRBV5-5 and J usage is TRBJ2-6, with 7 bases aligning to TRBD1. Germline lookup yields CDR1 SGHKS and CDR2 YYEKEE (reference sequence). Germline trimming cut 8 bases from V and 0 bases from J; bases unmatched to any gene: 14. The CDR3 sequence is 18 residues long. CDR3 sequence (DNA): TGTGCCAGTCATGCCCGGACAGGCCTAGACTCTGGGGCCAACGTCCTGACTTTC. This translates into CASHARTGLDSGANVLTF.

The gene calls are TRBV12-5 and TRBJ2-7; 7 bases agree with TRBD1. J lost 2 bases, V lost 5 bases, and 9 bases had no gene match. Germline V gene sequence: CDR1 LGHNT, CDR2 FRNRAP. The CDR3 totals 15 residues. CDR3 DNA: TGTGCTAGTGGTCAAAACCCCGGGACAGCCTACGAGCAGTACTTC. It specifies CASGQNPGTAYEQYF.

This clonotype was seen only a few times. The chain combines TRBV3-1 with TRBJ1-6; 11 positions agree with TRBD1. Losses at the gene ends were 3 bases for V and 7 bases for J; bases not matched to a gene: 2. This CDR3 is 15 amino acids long. Germline CDR1 reads LGHDT; CDR2 reads YNNKEL (reference sequence). In DNA, the CDR3 is TGTGCCAGCAGCCACGGGACAGGGGGAAATTCACCCCTCCACTTT. Amino acid sequence: CASSHGTGGNSPLHF.

This clonotype was seen only once. The V call is TRBV4-3, the J call TRBJ1-1; no definite D call. Between the trimmed V and J ends, which lost 0 bases and 4 bases, there was a span of 15 bases. The CDR3 is 16 amino acids. Germline V gene lookup returns CDR1 LGHNA and CDR2 YSLEER. Here the CDR3 reads CASSQDPRGWGTEAFF. CDR3 nucleotides: TGCGCCAGCAGCCAAGATCCTCGGGGATGGGGCACTGAAGCTTTCTTT.

The DNA of the CDR3 is TGCAGTGCTGGACACCGTGTCGCAACAGAGACCCAGTACTTC. Protein product: CSAGHRVATETQYF. V gene TRBV20-1 combines with J gene TRBJ2-5; TRBD1 might be the D (5 bases). Germline V lookup: CDR1 DFQATT, CDR2 SNEGSKA (reference sequence). Trimming removed 5 bases from V and 4 bases from J, with 17 bases in between. CDR3 length: 14 residues.

Regarding this clonotype: The junction departs from the called germline gene at one end, perhaps through a read error. The CDR3 loop reads CASSLTMTGQGNTGELFF. As DNA, the CDR3 is TGTGCCAGCAGCCTCACGATGACGGGACAGGGAAACACCGGGGAGTTGTTTTTT. The V and J genes are TRBV9 and TRBJ2-2; 9 nucleotides line up with TRBD1. This CDR3 region has 18 residues. Germline V gives CDR1 SGDLS, CDR2 YYNGEE.

V usage is TRBV27 and J usage is TRBJ2-7; maybe TRBD1 (7 bases). CDR1 is MNHEY and CDR2 is SMNVEV in the germline V gene (reference sequence). CDR3 length: 14 amino acids. V gave up 8 bases and J gave up 2 bases, with 16 bases separating them. The CDR3 is CASARGETPYEQYF. The CDR3 region has the DNA TGTGCCAGCGCCAGGGGGGAAACCCCCTACGAGCAGTACTTC.

Points on this clonotype: This may be a read error: a much more frequent sequence differs by one nucleotide. The chain couples TRBV29-1 to TRBJ2-5; D is undetermined. The CDR3 loop spans 15 amino acids. Germline V gene data show CDR1 as SQVTM and CDR2 as ANQGSEA. The V end was cut by 7 bases, the J end by 2 bases, with 20 bases between. The CDR3 nucleotides are TGCAGCGGGGTACCTGCCGGGTACCCTCAAGAGACCCAGTACTTC. Translated: CSGVPAGYPQETQYF.